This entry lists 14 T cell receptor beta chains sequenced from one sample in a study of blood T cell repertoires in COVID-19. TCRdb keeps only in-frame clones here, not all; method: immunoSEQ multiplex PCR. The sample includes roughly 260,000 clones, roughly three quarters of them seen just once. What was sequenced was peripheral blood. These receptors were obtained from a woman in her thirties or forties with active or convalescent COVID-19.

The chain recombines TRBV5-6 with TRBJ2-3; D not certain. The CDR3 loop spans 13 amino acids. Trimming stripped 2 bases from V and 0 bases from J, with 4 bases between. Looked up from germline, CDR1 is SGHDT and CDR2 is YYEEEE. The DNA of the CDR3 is TGTGCCAGCAGCTTCCTGAGCACAGATACGCAGTATTTT. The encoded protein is CASSFLSTDTQYF.

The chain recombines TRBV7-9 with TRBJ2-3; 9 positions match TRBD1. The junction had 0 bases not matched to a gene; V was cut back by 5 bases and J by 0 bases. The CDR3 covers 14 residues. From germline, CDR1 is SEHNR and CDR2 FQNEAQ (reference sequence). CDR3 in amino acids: CASSGQGSTDTQYF. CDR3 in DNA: TGTGCCAGCAGCGGACAGGGGAGCACAGATACGCAGTATTTT.

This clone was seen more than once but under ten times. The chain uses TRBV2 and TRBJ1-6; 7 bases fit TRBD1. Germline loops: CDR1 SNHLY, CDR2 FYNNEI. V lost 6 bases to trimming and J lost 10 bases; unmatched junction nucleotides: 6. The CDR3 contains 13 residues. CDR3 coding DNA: TGTGCCAGCAGCGTGGACAGGCTGTCACCCCTCCACTTT. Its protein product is CASSVDRLSPLHF.

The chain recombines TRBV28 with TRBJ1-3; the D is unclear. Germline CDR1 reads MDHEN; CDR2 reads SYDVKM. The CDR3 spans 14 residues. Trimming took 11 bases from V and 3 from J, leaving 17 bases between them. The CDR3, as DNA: TGTGCCGGAGGAGGGCGTAATGGTGGAAACACCATATATTTT. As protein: CAGGGRNGGNTIYF.

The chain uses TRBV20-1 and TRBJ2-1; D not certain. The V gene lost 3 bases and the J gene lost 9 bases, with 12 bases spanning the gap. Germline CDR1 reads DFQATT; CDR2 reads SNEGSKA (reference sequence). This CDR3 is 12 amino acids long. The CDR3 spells CSASDDIGEQFF. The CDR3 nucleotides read TGCAGTGCTAGTGATGATATCGGTGAGCAGTTCTTC.

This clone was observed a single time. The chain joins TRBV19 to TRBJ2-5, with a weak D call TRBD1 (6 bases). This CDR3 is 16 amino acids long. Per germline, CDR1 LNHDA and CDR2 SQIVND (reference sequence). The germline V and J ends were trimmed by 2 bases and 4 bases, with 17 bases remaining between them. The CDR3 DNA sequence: TGTGCCAGTAGTATAAGTTGGCAGGGGATGGGAGAGACCCAGTACTTC. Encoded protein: CASSISWQGMGETQYF.

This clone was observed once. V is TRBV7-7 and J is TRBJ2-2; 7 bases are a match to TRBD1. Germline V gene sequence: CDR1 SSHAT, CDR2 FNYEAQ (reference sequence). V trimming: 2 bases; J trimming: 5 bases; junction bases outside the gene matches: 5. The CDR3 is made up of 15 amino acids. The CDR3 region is CASSLSGQATGELFF. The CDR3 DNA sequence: TGTGCCAGCAGCTTATCAGGACAGGCGACCGGGGAGCTGTTTTTT.

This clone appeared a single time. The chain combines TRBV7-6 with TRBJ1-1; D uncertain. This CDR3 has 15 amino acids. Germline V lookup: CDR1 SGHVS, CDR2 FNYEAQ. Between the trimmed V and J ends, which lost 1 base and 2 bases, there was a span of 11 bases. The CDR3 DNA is TGTGCCAGCAGCTTAGTCGGGCGGGGAAACACTGAAGCTTTCTTT. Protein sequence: CASSLVGRGNTEAFF.

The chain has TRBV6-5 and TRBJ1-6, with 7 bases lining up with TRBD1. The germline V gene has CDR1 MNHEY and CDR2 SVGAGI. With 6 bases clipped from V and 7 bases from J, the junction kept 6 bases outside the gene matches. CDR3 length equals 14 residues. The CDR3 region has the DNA TGTGCCAGCAGCTACAGGGGAACGAATTCACCCCTCCACTTT. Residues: CASSYRGTNSPLHF.

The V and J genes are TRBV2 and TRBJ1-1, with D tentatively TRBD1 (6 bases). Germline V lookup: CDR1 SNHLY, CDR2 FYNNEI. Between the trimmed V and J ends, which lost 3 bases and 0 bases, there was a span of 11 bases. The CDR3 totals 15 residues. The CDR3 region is CASSENRVMNTEAFF. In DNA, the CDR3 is TGTGCCAGCAGTGAGAACAGGGTAATGAACACTGAAGCTTTCTTT. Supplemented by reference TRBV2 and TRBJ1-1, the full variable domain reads EPEVTQTPSHQVTQMGQEVILRCVPISNHLYFYWYRQILGQKVEFLVSFYNNEISEKSEIFDDQFSVERPDGSNFTLKIRSTKLEDSAMYFCASSENRVMNTEAFFGQGTRLTVV.

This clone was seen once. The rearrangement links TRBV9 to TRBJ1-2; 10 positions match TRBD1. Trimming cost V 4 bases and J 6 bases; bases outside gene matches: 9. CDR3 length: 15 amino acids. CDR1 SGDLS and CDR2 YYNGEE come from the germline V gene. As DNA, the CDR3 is TGTGCCAGCAGCCTCGGGACAGGGGTAAGCCATGGCTACACCTTC. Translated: CASSLGTGVSHGYTF.

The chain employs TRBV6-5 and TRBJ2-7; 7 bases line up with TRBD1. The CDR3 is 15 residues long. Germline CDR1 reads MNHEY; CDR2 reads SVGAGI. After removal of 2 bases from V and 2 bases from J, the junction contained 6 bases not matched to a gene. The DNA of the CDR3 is TGTGCCAGCAGTTACGGGCGACAGGGCACCTACGAGCAGTACTTC. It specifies CASSYGRQGTYEQYF.

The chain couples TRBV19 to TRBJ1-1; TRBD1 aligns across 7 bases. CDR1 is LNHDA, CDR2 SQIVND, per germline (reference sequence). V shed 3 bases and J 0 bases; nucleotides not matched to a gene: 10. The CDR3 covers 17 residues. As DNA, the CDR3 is TGTGCCAGTAGTATTTCTGTGACAGGGTCGTTGAACACTGAAGCTTTCTTT. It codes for CASSISVTGSLNTEAFF.

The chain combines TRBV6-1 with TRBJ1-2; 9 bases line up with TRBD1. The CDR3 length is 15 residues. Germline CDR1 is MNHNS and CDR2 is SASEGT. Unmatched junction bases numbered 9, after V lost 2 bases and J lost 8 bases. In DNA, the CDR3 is TGTGCCAGCAGTGAACTATTGGGACAGGGTGGCGGCTACACCTTC. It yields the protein CASSELLGQGGGYTF.